A selection of T cell receptor beta chains follows, all from one sample in a study of cytomegalovirus exposure and HLA in healthy donors. The method was immunoSEQ multiplex PCR; TCRdb's version includes in-frame clones alone and lacks a portion of them. The sample holds some 140,000 clones, less than 90% seen once. Sequences were obtained from PBMCs. The source of these receptors is a man in his late teens or twenties in good health and CMV-seronegative. CDR3s include the opening cysteine and the closing phenylalanine or tryptophan. D genes are given only for firm matches. Clone size is not always given. Where it is, it says once, few, many or a class for expanded clones.

TRBD1 | . | TRBJ2-1 | TRBV30 | TGTGCCTGGAGTTTATCGGACAGGAGCAATGAGCAGTTCTTC | CAWSLSDRSNEQFF
TRBD1 | few | TRBJ1-1 | TRBV4-1 | TGCGCCAGCAGCCCCCCGACAGGGAGGAACACTGAAGCTTTCTTT | CASSPPTGRNTEAFF
. | . | TRBJ1-5 | TRBV7-2 | TGTGCCAGCAGCACCCTACGCGATCAGCCCCAGCATTTT | CASSTLRDQPQHF
TRBD1 | . | TRBJ1-2 | TRBV27 | TGTGCCAGCAGTTCCGATTTCCGGGACAGGGTCGTCGGCTACACCTTC | CASSSDFRDRVVGYTF
. | once | TRBJ1-5 | TRBV21-1 | TGTGCCAGCAGCAAAGATGGAGGGGTTAGCAATCAGCCCCAGCATTTT | CASSKDGGVSNQPQHF
TRBD2 | . | TRBJ2-5 | TRBV7-9 | TGTGCCAGCACCTTAGGCCACACCCCGGGACTAGGCTTTATAGAGACCCAGTACTTC | CASTLGHTPGLGFIETQYF
. | few | TRBJ1-4 | TRBV18 | TGTGCCAGCTCAACTGTTAATGAAAAACTGTTTTTT | CASSTVNEKLFF
. | . | TRBJ2-2 | TRBV10-1 | TGCGCCAGCAGTGATTATCGGGATAACACCGGGGAGCTGTTTTTT | CASSDYRDNTGELFF
. | . | TRBJ2-7 | TRBV11-2 | TGTGCCAGCAGCTTTAGCGGACCGGGCTACGAGCAGTACTTC | CASSFSGPGYEQYF
. | . | TRBJ1-3 | TRBV4-3 | TGCGCCAGCAGCCCCGACAGCTCTGGAAACACCATATATTTT | CASSPDSSGNTIYF
. | . | TRBJ1-2 | TRBV10-3 | TGTGCCATCAGTGAGAGCAGGGGAGATGGCTACACCTTC | CAISESRGDGYTF
. | . | TRBJ1-1 | TRBV6-4 | TGTGCCAGCAGAAGTGAAAGAGGAGCTTTCTTT | CASRSERGAFF
TRBD1 | . | TRBJ2-7 | TRBV5-5 | TGTGCCAGCAGCTTGGGGACAGGCGTCTCCTACGAGCAGTACTTC | CASSLGTGVSYEQYF
. | . | TRBJ1-4 | TRBV5-5 | TGTGCCAGCAGCCCCCGGGGGGGCGCCGGTGAAAAACTGTTTTTT | CASSPRGGAGEKLFF
TRBD1 | . | TRBJ1-4 | TRBV6-6 | TGTGCCAGTAGGCGACGCGGGACAGCCAATGAAAAACTGTTTTTT | CASRRRGTANEKLFF
. | . | TRBJ2-6 | TRBV19 | TGTGCCAGTAGTATTTCGCTGGGGGCGGCTGGGGCCAACGTCCTGACTTTC | CASSISLGAAGANVLTF
. | few | TRBJ1-4 | TRBV7-9 | TGTGCCAGCAGCTTAGGAGGGGGAACAACTAATGAAAAACTGTTTTTT | CASSLGGGTTNEKLFF
. | . | TRBJ2-2 | TRBV7-9 | TGTGCCAGCCCACCTGCTACCCTGGCGAACACCGGGGAGCTGTTTTTT | CASPPATLANTGELFF
TRBD1 | . | TRBJ1-1 | TRBV30 | TGTGCCTGGAGTCCGGACAGGGGGCGAGGTACTGAAGCTTTCTTT | CAWSPDRGRGTEAFF
TRBD2 | . | TRBJ2-7 | TRBV27 | TGTGCCAGCAGTCCCTTGGGGGAGGGATCCTACGAGCAGTACTTC | CASSPLGEGSYEQYF
. | . | TRBJ2-6 | TRBV14 | TGTGCCAGCAGCTTCCCTCGAGGGAGGACCGCAGGGGCCAACGTCCTGACTTTC | CASSFPRGRTAGANVLTF
TRBD1 | . | TRBJ1-2 | TRBV4-3 | TGCGCCAGCAGCCAAGAGGGCGGACAGGCAACTAACTATGGCTACACCTTC | CASSQEGGQATNYGYTF
. | . | TRBJ2-3 | TRBV15 | TGTGCCACCAGCAGACACCCTTGGGGGGACAGAGGTACGCAGTATTTT | CATSRHPWGDRGTQYF
. | . | TRBJ1-4 | TRBV15 | TGTGCCACCAGCAGTCGGGGGGGACCTAATGAAAAACTGTTTTTT | CATSSRGGPNEKLFF
. | . | TRBJ2-5 | TRBV28 | TGTGCCAGCAGTTTTTTGCAGTCTGGGCTAGAGACCCAGTACTTC | CASSFLQSGLETQYF
TRBD2 | . | TRBJ2-7 | TRBV6-5 | TGTGCCAGCAGTGTCACTAGCGGGGACCCCTACGAGCAGTACTTC | CASSVTSGDPYEQYF
. | . | TRBJ1-2 | TRBV4-1 | TGCGCCAGCACAGGGTATGACTATGGCTACACCTTC | CASTGYDYGYTF
TRBD2 | . | TRBJ2-1 | TRBV6-4 | TGTGCCAGCGGGAATTTGGGGGGGAGCCACAATGAGCAGTTCTTC | CASGNLGGSHNEQFF